Presented here are 21 T cell receptor beta chains from one specimen sequenced in a study of cytomegalovirus exposure and HLA in healthy donors (dated by TCRdb to about 2017). The library was produced with the immunoSEQ multiplex PCR assay. A mixture of 60 forward primers for TCR Vbeta segments and 13 reverse primers for TCR Jbeta segments was used in the multiplex PCR. TCRdb retrieved this table from immuneACCESS and kept in-frame rearrangements only. Not all clones are present; in checked studies, unresolved V genes account for under half, and no reason is known for the remainder. The sample includes some 170,000 clones, with roughly 79% observed a single time. Approximately 6.3% of the sample is taken by the ten largest. Sequences were obtained from PBMCs. Receptors originate from a man aged 40-49 years in good health and CMV-seropositive.

This clone has more than one count but fewer than ten. The chain links TRBV5-8 to TRBJ2-7; the match to TRBD2 covers 12 bases. The CDR3 runs 15 residues. The V gene's germline CDR1 is SGHTS and CDR2 YDEGEE. Losses at the gene ends were 4 bases for V and 4 bases for J; bases not matched to a gene: 6. DNA for the CDR3: TGTGCCAGCAGCCCTCGGACTAGCGGGGCATACGAGCAGTACTTC. This codes for CASSPRTSGAYEQYF. Together with reference TRBV5-8 and TRBJ2-7, the CDR3 gives the full variable domain: EAGVTQSPTHLIKTRGQQATLRCSPISGHTSVYWYQQALGLGLQFLLWYDEGEERNRGNFPPRFSGRQFPNYSSELNVNALELEDSALYLCASSPRTSGAYEQYFGPGTRLTVT.

Only one count was recorded for this clone. V is TRBV28 and J is TRBJ1-2; 9 positions match TRBD1. The germline V gene has CDR1 MDHEN and CDR2 SYDVKM. After removal of 4 bases from V and 8 bases from J, the junction contained 5 bases not matched to a gene. This CDR3 is 13 amino acids long. The CDR3 loop reads CASSWATGGGYTF. Here the CDR3 DNA reads TGTGCCAGCAGTTGGGCCACAGGGGGCGGCTACACCTTC.

This chain uses TRBV7-3 with TRBJ2-1, with 11 bases identical to TRBD2. The V and J ends lost 1 base and 9 bases, in that order; junction bases with no gene match: 5. Per the germline V gene, CDR1 is SGHTA and CDR2 is FQGTGA. This CDR3 spans 15 amino acids. CDR3 residues: CASSLKLAGVGEQFF. The CDR3 DNA sequence: TGTGCCAGCAGCTTAAAACTAGCGGGAGTCGGTGAGCAGTTCTTC.

This clone was found a few times. The rearrangement joins TRBV27 to TRBJ2-4; TRBD2 aligns across 10 bases. The CDR3 is made up of 13 amino acids. J was trimmed by 8 bases and V by 6 bases; bases with no gene match: 4. From germline, CDR1 is MNHEY and CDR2 SMNVEV (reference sequence). The CDR3 here is CASSGTSEDIQYF. For the CDR3, the DNA is TGTGCCAGCAGCGGGACTAGCGAAGACATTCAGTACTTC.

The chain is built from TRBV10-3 and TRBJ2-3, with D tentatively TRBD2 (5 bases). Germline lookup yields CDR1 ENHRY and CDR2 SYGVKD. The CDR3 totals 14 residues. V lost 3 bases and J lost 0, with 7 bases in between. CDR3 DNA: TGTGCCATCAGTGACGGACTGAGCACAGATACGCAGTATTTT. This encodes CAISDGLSTDTQYF.

This rearrangement joins TRBV5-6 to TRBJ1-1; TRBD1 matches at 7 bases. This CDR3 has 14 residues. Germline CDR1 SGHDT, CDR2 YYEEEE. J was trimmed by 6 bases and V by 0 bases; bases with no gene match: 5. The DNA for the CDR3 is TGTGCCAGCAGCTTGGAACCGGGACAGCCTGAAGCTTTCTTT. Its protein product is CASSLEPGQPEAFF.

The J gene is TRBJ2-5, the V gene TRBV9; possibly TRBD1 for D (5 bases). This CDR3 is built from 15 residues. Germline V gives CDR1 SGDLS, CDR2 YYNGEE. V shed 0 bases and J shed 5 bases, with 14 bases lying between them. In DNA, the CDR3 is TGTGCCAGCAGCGTAGCCCCCAGGGTCGAGGAGACCCAGTACTTC. Its translation is CASSVAPRVEETQYF.

The rearrangement links TRBV12-5 to TRBJ1-6; tentatively, D is TRBD1 (5 bases). The V gene's germline CDR1 is LGHNT and CDR2 FRNRAP. This CDR3 spans 13 amino acids. Trimming removed 4 bases from V and 7 bases from J, with 8 bases in between. CDR3 loop: CASGSPGNSPLHF. The CDR3 region has the DNA TGTGCTAGTGGTTCCCCAGGGAATTCACCCCTCCACTTT.

The rearrangement uses TRBV7-2 and TRBJ2-1; D is possibly TRBD2 (6 bases). CDR1 is SGHTA and CDR2 is FQGNSA in the germline V gene. V lost 7 bases to trimming and J lost 6 bases, with 22 bases between them. The CDR3 sequence is 16 residues long. CDR3 loop: CASTLVADRKGNEQFF. DNA of the CDR3: TGTGCCAGCACCCTCGTAGCGGATAGAAAGGGCAATGAGCAGTTCTTC.

This clone was detected a few times. V gene TRBV6-5 combines with J gene TRBJ2-5, with D maybe TRBD2 (6 bases). This CDR3 is 13 amino acids long. Germline V lookup: CDR1 MNHEY, CDR2 SVGAGI. Trimming pared 5 bases from V and 2 bases from J, leaving 9 bases between. The chain's CDR3 is CASSVGLQETQYF. The CDR3 DNA follows: TGTGCCAGCAGTGTGGGACTGCAAGAGACCCAGTACTTC.

In this sample, this clone turned up once. This sequence joins TRBV28 and TRBJ1-4; D may be TRBD1 (6 bases). This CDR3 region has 14 residues. Looked up from germline, CDR1 is MDHEN and CDR2 is SYDVKM. V lost 5 bases and J 10 bases, leaving 17 bases between the germline ends. This chain's CDR3 is CASSPARTVGKLFF. In DNA, the CDR3 is TGTGCCAGCAGTCCTGCCAGGACAGTGGGAAAACTGTTTTTT.

This clone was seen more than once but under ten times. The chain combines TRBV5-1 with TRBJ2-5, with 8 positions matching TRBD2. Germline-derived CDR1 and CDR2 are SGHRS and YFSETQ. The CDR3 is 15 amino acids. The J segment lost 3 bases and the V segment lost 4 bases, leaving 8 bases of the junction unmatched. This CDR3 is CASSDSGTREETQYF. The CDR3 coding sequence is TGCGCCAGCAGCGACTCCGGGACTAGAGAAGAGACCCAGTACTTC.

This chain links TRBV7-9 with TRBJ1-1; a weak D match, TRBD1 (6 bases). Deletions cut 5 bases from V and 6 bases from J, with 22 bases between. Germline lookup yields CDR1 SEHNR and CDR2 FQNEAQ (reference sequence). The length of the CDR3 is 16 residues. The CDR3 loop is CASSRGIGGAPPEAFF. DNA for the CDR3: TGTGCCAGCAGCCGGGGGATTGGGGGGGCACCGCCTGAAGCTTTCTTT.

This rearrangement joins TRBV5-1 to TRBJ2-1; TRBD2 aligns across 7 bases. The CDR3 consists of 15 residues. The V segment lost 0 bases and the J segment 6 bases; nucleotides outside the gene matches: 6. Per the germline V gene, CDR1 is SGHRS and CDR2 is YFSETQ. CDR3 nucleotides: TGCGCCAGCAGCTTGGGGGGAGGGATGGGCAATGAGCAGTTCTTC. Its protein product is CASSLGGGMGNEQFF.

This clone turned up a few times. DNA of the CDR3: TGCGCCAGCAGCCAGAGTGCGGGATTCAGCACAGATACGCAGTATTTT. Residues: CASSQSAGFSTDTQYF. The chain employs TRBV4-1 and TRBJ2-3; D might be TRBD2 (6 bases). The germline CDR1 and CDR2 sequences are MGHRA and YSYEKL. The CDR3 runs 16 residues. V shed 3 bases and J shed 0 bases, with 13 bases lying between them.

About this clone: At one of its ends the junction is not consistent with the germline gene, which may arise from a read error. For the CDR3, the DNA is TGTGCCAGCAACTTGGCGGGAGCGAAAAACAGTCAGTACTTC. It yields the protein CASNLAGAKNSQYF. V usage is TRBV5-4 and J usage is TRBJ2-4; 7 bases agree with TRBD2. Germline CDR1 is SGHNT and CDR2 is YYREEE (reference sequence). This CDR3 has 14 residues. The entire variable domain, with the rest obtained from reference TRBV5-4 and TRBJ2-4, is as follows: ETGVTQSPTHLIKTRGQQVTLRCSSQSGHNTVSWYQQALGQGPQFIFQYYREEENGRGNFPPRFSGLQFPNYSSELNVNALELDDSALYLCASNLAGAKNSQYFGAGTRLSVL.

V usage is TRBV5-1 and J usage is TRBJ2-2; perhaps TRBD1 as D (6 bases). The CDR3 covers 16 residues. Germline V gene lookup returns CDR1 SGHRS and CDR2 YFSETQ. Trimming took off 3 bases at V and 6 bases at J, with 18 bases between the two ends. CDR3 loop: CASSSRGARGAGELFF. The DNA of the CDR3 is TGCGCCAGCAGCTCCCGGGGTGCCAGGGGAGCCGGGGAGCTGTTTTTT.

The genes are TRBV11-2 and TRBJ1-5; no definite D call. The CDR3 sequence is 14 residues long. Germline V CDR1 and CDR2: SGHAT, FQNNGV. The V and J ends lost 2 bases and 5 bases respectively, with 10 bases between them. The CDR3 is CASSLSVEHQPQHF. The DNA of the CDR3 is TGTGCCAGCAGCTTAAGTGTCGAGCATCAGCCCCAGCATTTT.

This chain connects TRBV2 to TRBJ2-1, with 12 bases that match TRBD2. The CDR3 is made up of 18 amino acids. Looked up from germline, CDR1 is SNHLY and CDR2 is FYNNEI. V lost 6 bases and J lost 0; bases outside the gene matches: 9. The CDR3 DNA is TGTGCCAGCAGGGGACTAGCGGGCCTGGCGAGCTCCTACAATGAGCAGTTCTTC. Translated, it gives CASRGLAGLASSYNEQFF.

This sequence joins TRBV7-2 and TRBJ2-1; perhaps TRBD2 as D (6 bases). This CDR3 is built from 13 residues. Germline CDR1 and CDR2: SGHTA and FQGNSA. The V end was cut by 5 bases, the J end by 3 bases, with 8 bases between. CDR3 protein: CASSMDYYNEQFF. The CDR3 nucleotides read TGTGCCAGCAGCATGGACTACTACAATGAGCAGTTCTTC.

The rearrangement uses TRBV19 and TRBJ2-2, with 7 bases aligning to TRBD1. This CDR3 is built from 15 residues. V shed 6 bases, J shed 7 bases, and the junction held 11 bases outside the gene matches. Germline lookup yields CDR1 LNHDA and CDR2 SQIVND (reference sequence). This CDR3 is CASRVQGNPRGELFF. Written as DNA, the CDR3 is TGTGCCAGTAGAGTACAGGGGAATCCTCGCGGGGAGCTGTTTTTT.